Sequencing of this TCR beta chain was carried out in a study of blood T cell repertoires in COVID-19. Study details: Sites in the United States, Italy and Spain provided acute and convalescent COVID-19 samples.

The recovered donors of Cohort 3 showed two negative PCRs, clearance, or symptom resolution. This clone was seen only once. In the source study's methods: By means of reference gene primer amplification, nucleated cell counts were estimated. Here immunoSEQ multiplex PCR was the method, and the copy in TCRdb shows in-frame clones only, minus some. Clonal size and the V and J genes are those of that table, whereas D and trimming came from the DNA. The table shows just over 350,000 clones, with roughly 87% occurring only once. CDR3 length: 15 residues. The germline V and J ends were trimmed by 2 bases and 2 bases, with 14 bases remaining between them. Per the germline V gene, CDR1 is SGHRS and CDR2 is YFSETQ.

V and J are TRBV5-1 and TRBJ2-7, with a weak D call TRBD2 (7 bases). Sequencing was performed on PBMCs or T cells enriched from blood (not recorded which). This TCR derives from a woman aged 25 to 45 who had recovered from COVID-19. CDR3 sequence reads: CASSFGGQATYEQYF. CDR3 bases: TGCGCCAGCAGCTTCGGGGGGCAGGCGACCTACGAGCAGTACTTC. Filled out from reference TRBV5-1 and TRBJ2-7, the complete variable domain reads KAGVTQTPRYLIKTRGQQVTLSCSPISGHRSVSWYQQTPGQGLQFLFEYFSETQRNKGNFPGRFSGRQFSNSRSEMNVSTLELGDSALYLCASSFGGQATYEQYFGPGTRLTVT.